Following are 11 T cell receptor beta chains from one sample sequenced in a study of blood T cell repertoires in COVID-19 (dated by TCRdb to the early 2020s). Library generation was performed with the immunoSEQ multiplex PCR assay. Sourced from immuneACCESS, this table was stored by TCRdb with only in-frame sequences that have V and J called. A share of the clones is absent; for the studies checked, an unresolved V gene accounts for under half, and the remainder has no known explanation. This sample comprises 130,000 to 150,000 clones, less than 85% of them detected only once. 5.5% to 7% of the sample rests with the top ten. Input material: peripheral blood. These receptors were collected from a human donor in a cohort sampled during active COVID-19.

This chain joins TRBV5-1 and TRBJ1-1, with D uncertain. The CDR3 totals 15 residues. V lost 0 bases and J 0 bases, leaving 9 bases between the germline ends. In germline, CDR1 is SGHRS, CDR2 YFSETQ. CDR3 bases: TGCGCCAGCAGCTTGGATGGGAGTATGAACACTGAAGCTTTCTTT. Protein product: CASSLDGSMNTEAFF.

This clone was observed a single time. The chain joins TRBV5-4 to TRBJ2-1; D is possibly TRBD1 (5 bases). Germline lookup yields CDR1 SGHNT and CDR2 YYREEE (reference sequence). The ends were cut back, 4 bases at V and 12 bases at J, with 14 bases in the middle. The CDR3 covers 12 residues. CDR3 sequence: CASSPDSFAQFF. The DNA of the CDR3 is TGTGCCAGCAGCCCCGACAGTTTCGCGCAGTTCTTC.

The chain uses TRBV20-1 and TRBJ2-7, with no clear D. Germline CDR1 and CDR2: DFQATT and SNEGSKA (reference sequence). Trimming took 3 bases from V and 3 from J, leaving 12 bases between them. CDR3 length: 13 residues. The CDR3 nucleotides read TGCAGTGCTAGTTTGGTCGCCGGCTACGAGCAGTACTTC. Protein sequence: CSASLVAGYEQYF.

The table lists this clone with a few counts. The chain uses TRBV6-6 and TRBJ1-5; D is possibly TRBD1 (6 bases). The CDR3 is made up of 13 amino acids. Trimming shortened V by 6 bases and J by 5 bases, and 11 bases separated the two germline ends. Germline lookup yields CDR1 MNHNY and CDR2 SVGAGI (reference sequence). The CDR3 nucleotides read TGTGCCAGCAGCTTCGACAGGTATCAGCCCCAGCATTTT. This codes for CASSFDRYQPQHF.

The chain carries TRBV11-2 and TRBJ2-7; a weak D match, TRBD1 (7 bases). CDR1 SGHAT and CDR2 FQNNGV come from the germline V gene. V was shortened by 8 bases and J by 0 bases, with 14 bases between the two germline ends. The CDR3 totals 14 residues. CDR3 in DNA: TGTGCCAGCCAGAGGGGGGACAGCTCCTACGAGCAGTACTTC. As protein: CASQRGDSSYEQYF.

To note about this clone: Other DNA sequences in this specimen translate into the identical CDR3. The V call is TRBV6-2 or TRBV6-3, the J call TRBJ1-2, with TRBD1 identical over 7 bases. Germline assignment: CDR1 MNHEY and CDR2 SVGEGT. CDR3 size: 15 residues. V lost 6 bases and J lost 4; bases outside the gene matches: 11. CDR3 sequence reads: CASSLRQGPIYGYTF. Written as DNA, the CDR3 is TGTGCCAGCAGCCTCAGACAGGGACCTATCTATGGCTACACCTTC.

The chain carries TRBV4-1 and TRBJ2-2; 8 positions match TRBD1. Germline lookup yields CDR1 MGHRA and CDR2 YSYEKL. Trimming took 4 bases from V and 4 from J; bases not matched to a gene: 5. CDR3 length: 15 residues. CDR3 sequence: CASSRGQGATGELFF. CDR3 coding DNA: TGCGCCAGCAGCCGCGGACAGGGAGCCACCGGGGAGCTGTTTTTT.

This chain connects TRBV4-3 to TRBJ1-6, with D uncertain. From germline, CDR1 is LGHNA and CDR2 YSLEER. Between the trimmed V and J ends, which lost 6 bases and 0 bases, there was a span of 12 bases. The CDR3 has 16 residues. DNA for the CDR3: TGCGCCAGCAGTCCCAGGACTAGCTCCTATAATTCACCCCTCCACTTT. It yields the protein CASSPRTSSYNSPLHF.

The gene calls are TRBV10-3 and TRBJ1-1; no definite D call. V lost 3 bases and J lost 4, with 15 bases in between. The CDR3 loop spans 15 amino acids. Germline V gives CDR1 ENHRY, CDR2 SYGVKD. The CDR3 nucleotides read TGTGCCATCAGTGAATACGTACAGCGGGGCACTGAAGCTTTCTTT. This encodes CAISEYVQRGTEAFF.

Here the CDR3 reads CASSLGRGGRNTQYF. The DNA of the CDR3 is TGTGCCAGCAGCTTGGGGCGGGGGGGCCGGAATACGCAGTATTTT. This rearrangement joins TRBV11-3 to TRBJ2-3, with 9 nucleotides matching TRBD2. There are 15 residues in the CDR3. The J segment lost 7 bases and the V segment lost 3 bases, leaving 8 bases of the junction unmatched. CDR1 is SGHNT, CDR2 YENEEA, per germline.

The V call is TRBV7-2, the J call TRBJ2-3, with 7 bases that match TRBD1. The V gene end was trimmed by 4 bases and the J gene end by 2 bases; junction bases not matched to a gene: 9. The CDR3 sequence is 16 residues long. Germline assignment: CDR1 SGHTA and CDR2 FQGNSA. The CDR3 protein is CASSSRRDRNTDTQYF. In nucleotides, the CDR3 is TGTGCCAGCAGCTCCCGCCGGGACAGAAACACAGATACGCAGTATTTT.